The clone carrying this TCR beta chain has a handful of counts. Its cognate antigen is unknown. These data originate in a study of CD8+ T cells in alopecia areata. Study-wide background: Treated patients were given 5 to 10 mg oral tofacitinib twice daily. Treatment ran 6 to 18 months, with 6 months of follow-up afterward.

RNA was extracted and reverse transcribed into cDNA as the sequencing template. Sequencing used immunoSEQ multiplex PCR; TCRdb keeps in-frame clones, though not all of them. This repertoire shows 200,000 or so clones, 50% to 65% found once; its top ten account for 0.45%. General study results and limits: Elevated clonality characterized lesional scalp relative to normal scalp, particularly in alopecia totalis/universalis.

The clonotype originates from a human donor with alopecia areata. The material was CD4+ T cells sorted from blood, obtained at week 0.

DNA for the CDR3: TGCAGCGCTACCGGGACAGTCCCTAATCAGCCCCAGCATTTT. It translates to CSATGTVPNQPQHF. This chain joins TRBV29-1 and TRBJ1-5; 7 bases are a match to TRBD1. The CDR3 runs 14 residues. With 7 bases clipped from V and 4 bases from J, the junction kept 10 bases outside the gene matches. Germline V gene lookup returns CDR1 SQVTM and CDR2 ANQGSEA. Complete variable domain (other parts from reference TRBV29-1 and TRBJ1-5): SAVISQKPSRDICQRGTSLTIQCQVDSQVTMMFWYRQQPGQSLTLIATANQGSEATYESGFVIDKFPISRPNLTFSTLTVSNMSPEDSSIYLCSATGTVPNQPQHFGDGTRLSIL.